Following are 21 T cell receptor beta chains from one sample sequenced in a study of control samples from healthy donors and cancer patients. The repertoire was sequenced with immunoSEQ multiplex PCR; TCRdb's copy has only in-frame clones and lacks some. The sample consists of 70,000 to 75,000 clones, approximately 84% of them appearing once. The sample consisted of blood. The receptors shown here come from a woman in her fifties or sixties in good health.

The chain couples TRBV6-2 or TRBV6-3 to TRBJ2-3; D is uncertain. The germline V and J ends were trimmed by 2 bases and 0 bases, with 6 bases remaining between them. The CDR3 contains 14 residues. Germline V gives CDR1 MNHEY, CDR2 SVGEGT. CDR3 nucleotides: TGTGCCAGCAGTTACAGCCAAAGCACAGATACGCAGTATTTT. This gives the protein CASSYSQSTDTQYF.

The V call is TRBV28, the J call TRBJ1-2; 9 bases are shared with TRBD1. The CDR3 is made up of 14 amino acids. With V trimmed by 5 bases and J by 7 bases, 8 bases remained unmatched. The germline gives CDR1 MDHEN, CDR2 SYDVKM. The CDR3 DNA reads TGTGCCAGCAGTCCAACAGGGGGCTGGGGTGGCTACACCTTC. Its translation: CASSPTGGWGGYTF.

This clone showed up just once. The rearrangement links TRBV5-4 to TRBJ2-3; TRBD2 is a possible D gene (6 bases). Germline V gives CDR1 SGHNT, CDR2 YYREEE (reference sequence). Trimming removed 4 bases from V and 4 bases from J, with 10 bases in between. The CDR3 contains 13 residues. This CDR3 reads CASSPGVSDTQYF. CDR3 nucleotides: TGTGCCAGCAGCCCGGGAGTGTCAGATACGCAGTATTTT.

The V gene is TRBV6-5, the J gene TRBJ2-1; TRBD2 matches 8 bases. With V trimmed by 4 bases and J by 10 bases, 3 bases remained unmatched. There are 12 residues in the CDR3. Looked up from germline, CDR1 is MNHEY and CDR2 is SVGAGI. For the CDR3, the DNA is TGTGCCAGCAGTTCCCGCGGGGGGGAGCAGTTCTTC. Translating gives CASSSRGGEQFF.

In its sample, this clone was seen a few times. The chain employs TRBV6-1 and TRBJ2-6; no firm D call. The CDR3 is made up of 18 amino acids. Trimming took 4 bases from V and 2 from J, leaving 18 bases between them. Germline loops: CDR1 MNHNS, CDR2 SASEGT. As DNA, the CDR3 is TGTGCCAGCAGTGCCTGGTCCGGGTTGGTGACTGGGGCCAACGTCCTGACTTTC. Residues: CASSAWSGLVTGANVLTF.

The rearrangement joins TRBV20-1 to TRBJ2-3; no reliable D call. The CDR3 extends over 11 amino acids. The V and J ends lost 6 bases and 2 bases respectively, with 6 bases between them. The germline CDR1 and CDR2 sequences are DFQATT and SNEGSKA (reference sequence). CDR3 in DNA: TGCAGTGCCCGGATCACAGATACGCAGTATTTT. It yields the protein CSARITDTQYF.

The chain recombines TRBV2 with TRBJ1-5; D is unclear. The CDR3 length is 15 residues. V was pared by 5 bases and J by 4 bases, with 15 bases between. CDR1 and CDR2 from the germline V gene are SNHLY and FYNNEI. CDR3 nucleotide sequence: TGTGCCAGCAGTCCCGAGGACCTTCCTAATCAGCCCCAGCATTTT. Its translation: CASSPEDLPNQPQHF.

The V and J genes are TRBV5-1 and TRBJ2-7, with 11 bases lining up with TRBD2. This CDR3 comprises 16 residues. V lost 3 bases and J lost 0; bases outside the gene matches: 5. In germline, CDR1 is SGHRS, CDR2 YFSETQ. The CDR3: CASSWASGRSSYEQYF. The CDR3 nucleotides are TGCGCCAGCAGCTGGGCTAGCGGGAGGAGCTCCTACGAGCAGTACTTC.

The J gene is TRBJ2-7, the V gene TRBV7-2; tentative D call: TRBD1 (5 bases). Trimming removed 2 bases from V and 1 base from J, with 9 bases in between. This CDR3 comprises 14 residues. CDR1 is SGHTA, CDR2 FQGNSA, per germline. CDR3 bases: TGTGCCAGCAGCTTAAGTCAGGGATCCTACGAGCAGTACTTC. This gives the protein CASSLSQGSYEQYF.

J is TRBJ2-7 and V is TRBV27; TRBD2 matches at 8 bases. Germline trimming cut 3 bases from V and 8 bases from J; bases unmatched to any gene: 6. There are 13 residues in the CDR3. Germline CDR1 is MNHEY and CDR2 is SMNVEV (reference sequence). The CDR3 loop reads CASSFGGAFQQYF. For the CDR3, the DNA is TGTGCCAGCAGTTTCGGGGGGGCCTTCCAGCAGTACTTC.

This chain joins TRBV9 and TRBJ2-5; a possible D gene is TRBD1 (5 bases). The germline V gene has CDR1 SGDLS and CDR2 YYNGEE. V dropped 2 bases and J dropped 7 bases, with 15 bases sitting between them. The CDR3 contains 14 residues. CDR3: CASSVATDSGTQYF. CDR3 bases: TGTGCCAGCAGCGTTGCGACAGACAGTGGGACCCAGTACTTC.

V usage is TRBV28 and J usage is TRBJ1-4; D not resolved. The CDR3 consists of 12 residues. Germline CDR1 is MDHEN and CDR2 is SYDVKM. The germline V and J ends were trimmed by 2 bases and 9 bases, with 7 bases remaining between them. The CDR3 nucleotides are TGTGCCAGCAGTTTAAGAGGGAAAAAACTGTTTTTT. Protein product: CASSLRGKKLFF.

The rearrangement joins TRBV28 to TRBJ1-2, with D perhaps TRBD1 (6 bases). The V gene's germline CDR1 is MDHEN and CDR2 SYDVKM. Trimming removed 6 bases at V and 1 base at J, with 15 bases between. The CDR3 is made up of 15 amino acids. CDR3 coding DNA: TGTGCCAGCAGGTTACTCGTAGGGGGTAACTATGGCTACACCTTC. This translates into CASRLLVGGNYGYTF.

The chain has TRBV15 and TRBJ2-7; the D is unclear. CDR3 length: 15 amino acids. Germline lookup yields CDR1 LNHNV and CDR2 YYDKDF (reference sequence). Trimming took off 0 bases at V and 9 bases at J, with 18 bases between the two ends. The CDR3 DNA reads as TGTGCCACCAGCAGAGAGGCAGGTCAACTGACTCGGCAGTACTTC. Residues: CATSREAGQLTRQYF.

The chain links TRBV18 to TRBJ1-3; the D is unclear. Germline CDR1 reads KGHSH; CDR2 reads LQKENI. The CDR3 is made up of 15 amino acids. Trimming stripped 3 bases from V and 4 bases from J, with 13 bases between. CDR3 DNA: TGTGCCAGCTCACCGCGGACGGATTCCGGAAACACCATATATTTT. Translating it yields CASSPRTDSGNTIYF.

The V call is TRBV4-1, the J call TRBJ2-5; D may be TRBD1 or TRBD2 (5 bases each). In germline, CDR1 is MGHRA, CDR2 YSYEKL. The V and J ends lost 1 base and 4 bases respectively, with 13 bases between them. The CDR3 is made up of 15 amino acids. For the CDR3, the DNA is TGCGCCAGCAGCCAAGGTCAGGGAGTACGAGAGACCCAGTACTTC. Protein sequence: CASSQGQGVRETQYF.

The chain joins TRBV7-2 to TRBJ1-6; tentative D call: TRBD1 (6 bases). V was shortened by 5 bases and J by 7 bases, with 15 bases between the two germline ends. Germline-derived CDR1 and CDR2 are SGHTA and FQGNSA. CDR3 length equals 15 residues. The CDR3 here is CASSATGLGNSPLHF. The CDR3 DNA follows: TGTGCCAGCAGCGCGACAGGACTGGGGAATTCACCCCTCCACTTT.

CDR3 protein: CASSLKRRTGGMKQFF. Written as DNA, the CDR3 is TGTGCCAGCAGCTTAAAGAGGCGGACAGGGGGAATGAAGCAGTTCTTC. The chain combines TRBV7-9 with TRBJ2-1; 10 bases map to TRBD1. Looked up from germline, CDR1 is SEHNR and CDR2 is FQNEAQ (reference sequence). The CDR3 extends over 16 amino acids. J lost 11 bases, V lost 2 bases, and 12 bases had no gene match.

V and J are TRBV24-1 and TRBJ2-1; D remains unclear. Trimming pared 5 bases from V and 5 bases from J, leaving 12 bases between. The CDR3 consists of 14 residues. The germline gives CDR1 KGHDR, CDR2 SFDVKD. The CDR3 nucleotides are TGTGCCACCAGTGGGTTGGCGGAGAACAATGAGCAGTTCTTC. Translation gives CATSGLAENNEQFF.

The chain has TRBV28 and TRBJ1-3; D is undetermined. The ends were cut back, 3 bases at V and 4 bases at J, with 10 bases in the middle. The CDR3 runs to 14 residues. Germline V CDR1 and CDR2: MDHEN, SYDVKM. The CDR3 nucleotides are TGTGCCAGCAGTTTTGGGGTGGGGGGAAACACCATATATTTT. Translation: CASSFGVGGNTIYF.

This clone has a single count. This rearrangement joins TRBV5-8 to TRBJ1-3; D unresolved. CDR3 size: 15 residues. V lost 3 bases and J lost 2, with 12 bases in between. The germline V gene has CDR1 SGHTS and CDR2 YDEGEE. The chain's CDR3 is CASSSSWYTGNTIYF. The DNA of the CDR3 is TGTGCCAGCAGCTCGAGTTGGTATACTGGAAACACCATATATTTT.